The clone carrying this T cell receptor beta chain has only a few counts. Its antigen is still unknown. This sample was included in a study of cytomegalovirus exposure and HLA in healthy donors. Whole-study results and caveats: As a later analysis showed, a missense DCLRE1C variant was linked to trimming of TCR beta V- and J-genes. A later analysis appeared to link common viral pathogens to several of the most significant clusters.

V was clipped by 0 bases and J by 0 bases, with 17 bases between them. The CDR3 has 19 residues. Germline assignment: CDR1 LGHNA and CDR2 YNFKEQ. In the PCR, 60 Vbeta and 13 Jbeta primers were used. The protocol was immunoSEQ multiplex PCR, while the TCRdb copy is restricted to in-frame clones and leaves out a portion. The sample yields about 200,000 clones, about an eighth seen once. The sample comprised PBMCs. This clonotype originated in a man aged 45-65 years in good health and CMV-seropositive. V is TRBV4-2 and J is TRBJ2-2; tentative D call: TRBD2 (7 bases). For the CDR3, the DNA is TGTGCCAGCAGCCAAGATGATTGGGGGGGGGCCGCGAACACCGGGGAGCTGTTTTTT. Its translation is CASSQDDWGGAANTGELFF.